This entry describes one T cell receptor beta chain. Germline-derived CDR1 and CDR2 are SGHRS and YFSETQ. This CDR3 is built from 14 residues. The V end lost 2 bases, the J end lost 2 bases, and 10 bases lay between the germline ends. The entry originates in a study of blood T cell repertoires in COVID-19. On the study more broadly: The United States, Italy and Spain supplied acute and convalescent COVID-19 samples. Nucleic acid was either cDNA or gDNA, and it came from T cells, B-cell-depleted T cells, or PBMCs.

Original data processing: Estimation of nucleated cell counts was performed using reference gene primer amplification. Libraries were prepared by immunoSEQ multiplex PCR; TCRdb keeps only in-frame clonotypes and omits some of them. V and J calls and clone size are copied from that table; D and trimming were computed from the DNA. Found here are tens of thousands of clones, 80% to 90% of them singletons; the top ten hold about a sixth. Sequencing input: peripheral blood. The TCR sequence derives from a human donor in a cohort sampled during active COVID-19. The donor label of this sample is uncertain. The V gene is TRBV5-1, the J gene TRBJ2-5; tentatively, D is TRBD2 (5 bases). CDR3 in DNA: TGCGCCAGCAGCTTAGGAGGAAGGCAAGAGACCCAGTACTTC. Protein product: CASSLGGRQETQYF.